These T cell receptor beta chains were read from a single sample in a study of response to subunit inactivated influenza vaccine. Via MiXCR, TCRdb re-called the RT-PCR reads, giving one row per CDR3 protein. The sample records hundreds of thousands of distinct CDR3 sequences, more than 15% being singletons. The sample consisted of CD4+ T cells sorted from PBMCs, taken about 23 months after vaccination. Every receptor here comes from a man between 50 and 69 years old who received an inactivated influenza vaccine. Both conserved end residues are part of each CDR3.

V: TRBV12-3/TRBV12-4; J: TRBJ1-5; length: 14; CDR3: CASSSGTGYQPQHF
V: TRBV20-1; J: TRBJ2-7; length: 14; CDR3: CSARVPGGNYEQYF
V: TRBV20-1; J: TRBJ2-3; length: 15; CDR3: CSASPRLAGTDTQYF
V: TRBV2; J: TRBJ2-2; length: 15; CDR3: CASGPRTRRAGELFF
V: TRBV28; J: TRBJ2-3; length: 16; CDR3: CASSTPGQTPTDTQYF
V: TRBV12-3/TRBV12-4; J: TRBJ2-6; length: 14; CDR3: CASTGDSWANVLTF
V: TRBV3-1; J: TRBJ2-1; length: 16; CDR3: CASSQEGGPSYNEQFF
V: TRBV7-7; J: TRBJ2-7; length: 16; CDR3: CASSLAGSRGPLEQYF
V: TRBV5-1; J: TRBJ2-3; length: 15; CDR3: CASSLTTSGGDTQYF
V: TRBV5-1; J: TRBJ2-1; length: 15; CDR3: CASNIGTGGYNEQFF
V: TRBV4-1; J: TRBJ1-6; length: 17; CDR3: CASSQVGTGGYNSPLHF
V: TRBV7-9; J: TRBJ2-3; length: 17; CDR3: CASSPVSRDFSTDTQYF
V: TRBV4-2; J: TRBJ2-5; length: 18; CDR3: CASSQGTSGGAGGETQYF
V: TRBV7-9; J: TRBJ2-3; length: 14; CDR3: CASSFAGVTDTQYF
V: TRBV10-3; J: TRBJ2-7; length: 13; CDR3: CATGTGGKNEQYF
V: TRBV7-2; J: TRBJ1-1; length: 18; CDR3: CASSLSLTWDTRRAEAFF
V: TRBV20-1; J: TRBJ2-1; length: 14; CDR3: CSARGSPPDNEQFF
V: TRBV20-1; J: TRBJ1-1; length: 14; CDR3: CSATEHTQGTEAFF
V: TRBV7-2; J: TRBJ2-5; length: 12; CDR3: CASSPDVGAQYF
V: TRBV20-1; J: TRBJ2-1; length: 19; CDR3: CSARDLYLALAGVDNEQFF
V: TRBV6-2/TRBV6-3; J: TRBJ1-1; length: 11; CDR3: CASTLDTEAFF
V: TRBV6-2/TRBV6-3; J: TRBJ2-1; length: 11; CDR3: CASSAFDEQFF
V: TRBV5-1; J: TRBJ2-5; length: 15; CDR3: CASRQEQGAQETQYF
V: TRBV4-3; J: TRBJ2-2; length: 15; CDR3: CASSQVAREVGELFF
V: TRBV6-5; J: TRBJ1-1; length: 16; CDR3: CASSYLRQSSATEAFF
V: TRBV30; J: TRBJ1-1; length: 15; CDR3: CAWSDPRQVTYEAFF
V: TRBV20-1; J: TRBJ1-2; length: 14; CDR3: CSARVVDRGYGYTF
V: TRBV29-1; J: TRBJ2-7; length: 13; CDR3: CSVRQGTDYEQYF
V: TRBV5-1; J: TRBJ2-3; length: 15; CDR3: CASSLGGLAADTQYF
V: TRBV12-3/TRBV12-4; J: TRBJ2-3; length: 15; CDR3: CASSLSAAGSDTQYF
V: TRBV2; J: TRBJ2-1; length: 16; CDR3: CASSPGQVHPYNEQFF
V: TRBV7-9; J: TRBJ2-2; length: 16; CDR3: CASSPSRVGVTGELFF